This T cell receptor beta chain was obtained from a study of T cells in Graves' hyperthyroidism and ophthalmopathy. Study-wide results and limits: A model of 13 V-J features distinguished ophthalmopathy from stable hyperthyroidism.

In its sample, this clonotype was seen many times. Its specificity is unknown. Trimming took off 7 bases at V and 4 bases at J, with 16 bases between the two ends. This CDR3 is 14 amino acids long. Germline V gene data show CDR1 as MNHNS and CDR2 as SASEGT. Regions amplified from RNA transcripts were the TCR beta CDR3 regions. The HTBI primer set was used in a first-round RT-PCR of the TCR CDR3. TCRdb re-called the multiplex PCR reads through MiXCR, storing one row per CDR3 protein. The repertoire has approximately 400,000 distinct CDR3 sequences, 15% to 18% of them found once; the top ten carry almost 8%.

The J gene is TRBJ1-2, the V gene TRBV6-1; D is possibly TRBD1 (5 bases). The clonotype originates from a young woman with Graves' hyperthyroidism. The sample was blood. CDR3 sequence: CASTATRGSYGYTF. The CDR3 DNA reads as TGTGCCAGCACCGCAACCCGGGGGAGCTATGGCTACACCTTC.